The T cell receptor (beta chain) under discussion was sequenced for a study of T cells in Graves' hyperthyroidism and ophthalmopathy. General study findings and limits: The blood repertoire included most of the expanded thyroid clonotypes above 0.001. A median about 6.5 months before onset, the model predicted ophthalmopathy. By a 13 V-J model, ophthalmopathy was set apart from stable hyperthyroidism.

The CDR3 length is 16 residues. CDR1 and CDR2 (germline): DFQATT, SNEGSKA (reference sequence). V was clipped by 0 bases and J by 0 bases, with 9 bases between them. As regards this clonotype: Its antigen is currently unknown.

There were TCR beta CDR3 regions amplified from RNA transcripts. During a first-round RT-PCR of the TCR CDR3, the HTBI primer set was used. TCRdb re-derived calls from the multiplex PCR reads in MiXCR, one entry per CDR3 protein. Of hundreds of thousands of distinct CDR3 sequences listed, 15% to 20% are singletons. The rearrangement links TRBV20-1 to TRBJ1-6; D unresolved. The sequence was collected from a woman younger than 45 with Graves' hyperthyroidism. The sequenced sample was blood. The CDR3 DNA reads TGCAGTGCTAGAGACCCTTTTAGCTCCTATAATTCACCCCTCCACTTT. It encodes CSARDPFSSYNSPLHF.